Described below is a single TCR beta chain sequence and its context. Its antigen is undetermined. This record belongs to a study of T-cell reconstitution after alpha-beta-depleted transplantation in children. Findings of the study overall: Surviving thymic progenitors and recipient T cells were the source of high TCRbeta diversity at day 60 in some patients. T cells produced anew were the main source of T-cell counts and diversity one year after transplant. Alpha-beta T cells present about two months after transplant were reported to originate from several hundred expanded graft clones.

Trimming took off 5 bases at V and 5 bases at J, with 19 bases between the two ends. The CDR3 loop spans 15 amino acids. Per germline, CDR1 SEHNR and CDR2 FQNEAQ (reference sequence). Unique molecular identifiers were used in preparing the TCRbeta library. MiXCR, run by TCRdb on the PCR reads, gives a single entry per CDR3 protein. The repertoire consists of about 200,000 distinct CDR3 sequences, with 6.6% occurring once and the leading ten covering 5.5%. Material: PBMCs, obtained before TCRalphabeta/CD19-depleted stem cell transplant. This sequence originates from a boy between 2 and 15 years old with acute lymphoblastic leukemia, due to receive a stem cell transplant. The V gene is TRBV7-9, the J gene TRBJ2-7, with a possible D match to TRBD1 (6 bases). The CDR3 loop is CASSPPQGRFDEQYF. The CDR3 coding sequence is TGTGCCAGCAGCCCGCCACAGGGAAGGTTTGACGAGCAGTACTTC.